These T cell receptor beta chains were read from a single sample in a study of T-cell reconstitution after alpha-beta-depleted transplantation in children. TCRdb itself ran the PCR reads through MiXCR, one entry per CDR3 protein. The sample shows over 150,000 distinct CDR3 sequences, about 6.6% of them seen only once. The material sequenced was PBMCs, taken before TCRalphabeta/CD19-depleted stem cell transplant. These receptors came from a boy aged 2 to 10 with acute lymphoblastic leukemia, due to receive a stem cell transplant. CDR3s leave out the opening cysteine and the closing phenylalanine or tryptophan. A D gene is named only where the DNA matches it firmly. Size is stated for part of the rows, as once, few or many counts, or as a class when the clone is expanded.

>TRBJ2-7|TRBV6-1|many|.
ASSETGTYEQY
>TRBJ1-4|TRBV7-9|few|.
ASSPESTGLNEKLF
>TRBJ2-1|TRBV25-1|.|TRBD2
ASSEGSGSYNEQF
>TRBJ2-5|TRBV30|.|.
AWSGTAQETQY
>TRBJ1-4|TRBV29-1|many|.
SAQGNEKLF
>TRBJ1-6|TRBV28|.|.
ASSELGKGRVNSPLH
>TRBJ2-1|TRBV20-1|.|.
SARDKKAHEQF
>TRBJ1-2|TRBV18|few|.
ASSPPGKPNYGYT
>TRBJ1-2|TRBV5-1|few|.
ASTVGAQGIYGYT
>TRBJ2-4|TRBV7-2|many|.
ASSLELAGAKNIQY
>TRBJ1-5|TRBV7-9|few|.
ASYSGARYSQPQH
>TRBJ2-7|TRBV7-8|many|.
ASPPYNRAPIDEQY
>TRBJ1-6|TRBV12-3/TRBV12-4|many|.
ASSRLGSFSSPLH
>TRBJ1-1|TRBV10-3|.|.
AISESRNTEAF
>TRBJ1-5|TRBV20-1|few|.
SAAQTGWVNQPQH
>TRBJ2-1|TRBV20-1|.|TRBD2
SASAGASYDEQF
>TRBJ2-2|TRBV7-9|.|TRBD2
ASRPGTSRTGELF
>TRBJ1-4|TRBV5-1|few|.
ASRKHTGPTNEKLF
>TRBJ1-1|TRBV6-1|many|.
ASSPEDSRDGAF
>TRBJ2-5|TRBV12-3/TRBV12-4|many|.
ASSSPLGGETQY
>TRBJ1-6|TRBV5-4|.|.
ASSDKSLNSPLH
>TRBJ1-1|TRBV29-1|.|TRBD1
SAPGTGGTEAF
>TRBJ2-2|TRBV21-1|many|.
ASSKVSGELF
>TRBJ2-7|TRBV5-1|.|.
ASSLAPGSGYEQY
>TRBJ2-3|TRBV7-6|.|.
ASSLRLLGGRRDTDTQY
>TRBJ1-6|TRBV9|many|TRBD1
ASSVVAGGNSPLH
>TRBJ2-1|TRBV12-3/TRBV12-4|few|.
ASRRAGEQF
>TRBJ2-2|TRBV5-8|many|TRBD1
ASSLRLRGHTGELF
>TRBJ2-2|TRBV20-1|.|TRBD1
SARGDRGPGELF
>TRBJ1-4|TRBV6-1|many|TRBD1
ASSALQGGDEKLF
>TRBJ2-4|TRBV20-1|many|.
SANGLILAKNIQY
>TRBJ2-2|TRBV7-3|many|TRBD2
ASSFSASGNTGELF
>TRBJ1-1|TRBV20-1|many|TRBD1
SARDLSRGVTEAF
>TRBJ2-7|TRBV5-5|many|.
ASSLRIDSGNSYEQY
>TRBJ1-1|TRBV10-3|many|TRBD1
AISGAEAGGDTEAF
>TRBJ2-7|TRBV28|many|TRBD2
ASSTPADGTSGEQY
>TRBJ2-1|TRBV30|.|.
AWTREIEVGQF
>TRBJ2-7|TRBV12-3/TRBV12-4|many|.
ASRPRRDGRMGEQY
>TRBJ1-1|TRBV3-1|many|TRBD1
ASSPSRTGDTEAF
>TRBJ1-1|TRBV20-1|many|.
SASWRTAEAF
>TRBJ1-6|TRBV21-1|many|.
ASSTPRVRGLVAPLH
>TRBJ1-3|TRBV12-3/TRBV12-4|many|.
ASSLPRALGNTIY
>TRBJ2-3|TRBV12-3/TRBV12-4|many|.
ASRALGDTQY
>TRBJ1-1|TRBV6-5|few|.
ASRGFLNTEAF
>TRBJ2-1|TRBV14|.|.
ASSQVSAEGEQF